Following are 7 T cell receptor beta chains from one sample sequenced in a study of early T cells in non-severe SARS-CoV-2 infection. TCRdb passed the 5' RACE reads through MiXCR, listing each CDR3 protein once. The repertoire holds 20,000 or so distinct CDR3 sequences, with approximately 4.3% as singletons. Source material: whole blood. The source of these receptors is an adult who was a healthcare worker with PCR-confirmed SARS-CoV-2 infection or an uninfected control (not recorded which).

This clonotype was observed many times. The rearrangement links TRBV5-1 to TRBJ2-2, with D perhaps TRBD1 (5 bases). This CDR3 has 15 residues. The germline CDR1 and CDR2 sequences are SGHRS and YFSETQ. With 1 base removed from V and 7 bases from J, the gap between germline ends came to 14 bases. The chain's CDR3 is CASSLTGSSVGELFF. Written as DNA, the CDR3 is TGCGCCAGCAGCTTGACAGGATCGTCGGTCGGGGAGCTGTTTTTT.

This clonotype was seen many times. The CDR3 reads CASTLSGAGGTGELFF. The CDR3 DNA sequence: TGTGCCAGCACCCTTTCAGGAGCGGGTGGCACCGGGGAGCTGTTTTTT. This rearrangement joins TRBV12-3 or TRBV12-4 to TRBJ2-2, with D possibly being TRBD2 (6 bases). V lost 7 bases and J 4 bases, leaving 19 bases between the germline ends. This CDR3 comprises 16 residues.

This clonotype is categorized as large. The CDR3 bases are TGCGCCAGCAGTGAGTCTCCCAGCGGGGGGAATGAGCAGTTCTTC. The encoded protein is CASSESPSGGNEQFF. The chain links TRBV10-1 to TRBJ2-1; 9 nucleotides line up with TRBD2. The CDR3 has 15 amino acids. Germline V lookup: CDR1 WNHNN, CDR2 SYGVQD (reference sequence). With 0 bases clipped from V and 7 bases from J, the junction kept 4 bases outside the gene matches.

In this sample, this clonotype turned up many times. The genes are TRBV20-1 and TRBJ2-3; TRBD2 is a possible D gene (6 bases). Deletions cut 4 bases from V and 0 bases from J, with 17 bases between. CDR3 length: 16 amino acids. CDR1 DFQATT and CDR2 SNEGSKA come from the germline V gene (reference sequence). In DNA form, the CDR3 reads TGCAGTGCTATGGCCCGGGGCGGGACTAGCACAGATACGCAGTATTTT. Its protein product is CSAMARGGTSTDTQYF.

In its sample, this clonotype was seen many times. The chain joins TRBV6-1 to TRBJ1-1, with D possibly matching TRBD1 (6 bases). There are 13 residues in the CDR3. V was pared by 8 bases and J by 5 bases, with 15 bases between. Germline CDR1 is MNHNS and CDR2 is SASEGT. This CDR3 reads CASHQIQGTEAFF. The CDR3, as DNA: TGTGCCAGCCATCAAATTCAGGGGACTGAAGCTTTCTTT.

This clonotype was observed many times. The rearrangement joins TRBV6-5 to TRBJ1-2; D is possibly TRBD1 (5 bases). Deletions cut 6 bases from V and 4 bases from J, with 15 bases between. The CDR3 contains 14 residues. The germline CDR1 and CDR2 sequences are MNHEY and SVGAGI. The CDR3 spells CASRSGGLFYGYTF. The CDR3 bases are TGTGCCAGCAGGAGCGGGGGTCTGTTCTATGGCTACACCTTC.

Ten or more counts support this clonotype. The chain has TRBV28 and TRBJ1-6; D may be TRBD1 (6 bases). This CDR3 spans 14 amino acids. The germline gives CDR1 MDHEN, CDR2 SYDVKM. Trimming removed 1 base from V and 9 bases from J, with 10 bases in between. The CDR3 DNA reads TGTGCCAGCAGTTTATCAGGGGCCAGTTCACCCCTCCACTTT. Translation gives CASSLSGASSPLHF.